The text below deals with one T cell receptor beta chain. Its antigen is unidentified. The sample is drawn from a study of T cell repertoires in cytomegalovirus infection. Background on the study: Evidence of both CMV infection and a matching HLA type came from public TCR beta signatures. General study findings and limits: HLA-C-restricted CMV-specific TCR beta clonotypes were dominant in the ex vivo response. The study identified carriers of CMV plus the relevant HLA from cumulative public TCR beta family frequency.

TCRdb recomputed calls from the reads with MiXCR, one row per CDR3 protein. This sample has roughly 150,000 distinct CDR3 sequences; 23% occur once, and the top ten carry about 10%. The sample consisted of PBMCs. This sequence originates from a human donor in good health (CMV status not recorded). Some clones in this sample may be carry-over from other donors' samples.

The CDR3 spells CASSFGLAPFTDTQYF. The CDR3 nucleotides are TGTGCCAGCAGCTTCGGGCTAGCGCCCTTCACAGATACGCAGTATTTT. The J gene is TRBJ2-3, the V gene TRBV11-2, with D possibly being TRBD2 (6 bases). Germline assignment: CDR1 SGHAT and CDR2 FQNNGV. The CDR3 spans 16 residues. V was trimmed by 3 bases and J by 2 bases, leaving 15 bases between them.